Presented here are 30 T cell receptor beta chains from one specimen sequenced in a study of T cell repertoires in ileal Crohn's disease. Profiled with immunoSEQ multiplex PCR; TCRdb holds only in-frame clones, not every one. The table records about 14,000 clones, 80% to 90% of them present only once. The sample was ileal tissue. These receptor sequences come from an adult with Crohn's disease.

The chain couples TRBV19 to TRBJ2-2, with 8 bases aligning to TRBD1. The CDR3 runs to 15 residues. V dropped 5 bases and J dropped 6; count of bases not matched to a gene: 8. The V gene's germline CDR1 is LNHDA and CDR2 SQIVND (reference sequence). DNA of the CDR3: TGTGCCAGTAGTCCCCGGACAGGGAGGCCCGGGGAGCTGTTTTTT. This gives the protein CASSPRTGRPGELFF.

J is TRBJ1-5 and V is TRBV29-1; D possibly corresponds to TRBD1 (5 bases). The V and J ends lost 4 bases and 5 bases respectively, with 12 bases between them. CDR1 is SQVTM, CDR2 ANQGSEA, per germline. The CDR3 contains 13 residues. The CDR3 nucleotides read TGCAGCGTTGGGGGCCGGGAGGATCAGCCCCAGCATTTT. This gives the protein CSVGGREDQPQHF. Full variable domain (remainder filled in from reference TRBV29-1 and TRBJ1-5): SAVISQKPSRDICQRGTSLTIQCQVDSQVTMMFWYRQQPGQSLTLIATANQGSEATYESGFVIDKFPISRPNLTFSTLTVSNMSPEDSSIYLCSVGGREDQPQHFGDGTRLSIL.

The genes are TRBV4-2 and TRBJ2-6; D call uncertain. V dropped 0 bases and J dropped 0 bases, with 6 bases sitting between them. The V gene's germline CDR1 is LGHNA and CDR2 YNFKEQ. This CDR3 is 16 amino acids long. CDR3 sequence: CASSQDLSSGANVLTF. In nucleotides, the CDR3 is TGTGCCAGCAGCCAAGATCTAAGCTCTGGGGCCAACGTCCTGACTTTC.

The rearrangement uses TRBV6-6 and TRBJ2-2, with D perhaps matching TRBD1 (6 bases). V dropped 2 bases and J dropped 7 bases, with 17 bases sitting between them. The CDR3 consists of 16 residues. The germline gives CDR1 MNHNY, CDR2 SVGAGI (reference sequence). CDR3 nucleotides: TGTGCCAGCAGTTACGGCGGCAGGGGCCGGGGCGGGGAGCTGTTTTTT. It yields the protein CASSYGGRGRGGELFF.

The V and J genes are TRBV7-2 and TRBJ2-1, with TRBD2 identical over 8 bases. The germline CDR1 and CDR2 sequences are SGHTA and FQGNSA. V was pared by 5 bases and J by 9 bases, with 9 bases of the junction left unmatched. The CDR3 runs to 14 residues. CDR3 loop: CASSPPGLVGEQFF. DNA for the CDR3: TGTGCCAGCAGCCCCCCGGGACTAGTGGGTGAGCAGTTCTTC.

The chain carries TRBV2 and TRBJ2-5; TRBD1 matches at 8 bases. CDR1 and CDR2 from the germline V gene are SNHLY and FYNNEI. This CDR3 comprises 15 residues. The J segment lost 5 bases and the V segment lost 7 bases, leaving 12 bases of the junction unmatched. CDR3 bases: TGTGCCAGCACCTTTCACCAGGGGGCTGGGGAGACCCAGTACTTC. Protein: CASTFHQGAGETQYF.

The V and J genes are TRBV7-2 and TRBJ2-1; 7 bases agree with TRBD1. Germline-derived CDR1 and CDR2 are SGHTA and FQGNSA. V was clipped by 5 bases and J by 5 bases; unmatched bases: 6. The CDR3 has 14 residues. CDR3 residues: CASSPSTGDNEQFF. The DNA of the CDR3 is TGTGCCAGCAGCCCCAGTACAGGGGACAATGAGCAGTTCTTC.

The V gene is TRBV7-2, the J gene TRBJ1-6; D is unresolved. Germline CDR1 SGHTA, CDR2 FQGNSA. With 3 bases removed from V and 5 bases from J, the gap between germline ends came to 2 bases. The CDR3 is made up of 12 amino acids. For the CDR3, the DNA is TGTGCCAGCAGCTTCAATAATTCACCCCTCCACTTT. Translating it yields CASSFNNSPLHF.

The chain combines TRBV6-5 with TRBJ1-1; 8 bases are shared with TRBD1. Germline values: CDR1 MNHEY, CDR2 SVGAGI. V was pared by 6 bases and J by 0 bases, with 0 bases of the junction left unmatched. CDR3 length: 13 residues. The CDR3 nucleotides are TGTGCCAGCAGGGACAGGGTGAACACTGAAGCTTTCTTT. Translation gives CASRDRVNTEAFF.

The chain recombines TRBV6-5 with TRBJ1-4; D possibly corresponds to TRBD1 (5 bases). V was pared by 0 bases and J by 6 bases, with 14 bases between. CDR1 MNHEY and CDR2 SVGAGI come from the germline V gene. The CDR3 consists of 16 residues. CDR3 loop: CASSYSQGEGDEKLFF. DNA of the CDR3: TGTGCCAGCAGTTACTCCCAGGGTGAAGGTGATGAAAAACTGTTTTTT.

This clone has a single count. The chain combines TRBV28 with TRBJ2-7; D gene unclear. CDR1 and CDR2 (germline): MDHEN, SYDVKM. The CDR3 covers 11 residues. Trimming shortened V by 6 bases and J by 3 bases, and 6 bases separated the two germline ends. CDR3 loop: CASSSLYEQYF. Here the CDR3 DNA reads TGTGCCAGCAGCTCTCTCTACGAGCAGTACTTC.

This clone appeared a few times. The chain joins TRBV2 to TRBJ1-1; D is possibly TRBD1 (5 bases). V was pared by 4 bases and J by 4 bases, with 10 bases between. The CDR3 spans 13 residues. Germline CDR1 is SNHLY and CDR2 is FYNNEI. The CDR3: CASSVQAPTEAFF. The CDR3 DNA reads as TGTGCCAGCAGTGTACAGGCCCCCACTGAAGCTTTCTTT.

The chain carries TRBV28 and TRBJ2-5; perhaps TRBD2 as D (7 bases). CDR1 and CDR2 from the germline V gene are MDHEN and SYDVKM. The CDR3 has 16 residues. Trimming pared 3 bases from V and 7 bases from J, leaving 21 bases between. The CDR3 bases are TGTGCCAGCAGTTTCCCACGGGGGGCTCTGGAAACGACCCAGTACTTC. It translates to CASSFPRGALETTQYF.

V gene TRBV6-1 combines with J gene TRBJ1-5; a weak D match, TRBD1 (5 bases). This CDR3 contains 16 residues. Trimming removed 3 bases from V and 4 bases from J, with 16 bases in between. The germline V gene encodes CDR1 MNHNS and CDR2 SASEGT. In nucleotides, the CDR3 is TGTGCCAGCAGTGAGGGTGGGGGAGGGAGGAATCAGCCCCAGCATTTT. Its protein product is CASSEGGGGRNQPQHF.

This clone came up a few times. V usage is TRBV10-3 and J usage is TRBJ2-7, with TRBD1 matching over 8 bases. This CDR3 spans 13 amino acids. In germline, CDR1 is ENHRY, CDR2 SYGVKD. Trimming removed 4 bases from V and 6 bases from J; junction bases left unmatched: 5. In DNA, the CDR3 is TGTGCCATCAGTGCAGGGGGCGAAGTCGAGCAGTACTTC. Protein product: CAISAGGEVEQYF.

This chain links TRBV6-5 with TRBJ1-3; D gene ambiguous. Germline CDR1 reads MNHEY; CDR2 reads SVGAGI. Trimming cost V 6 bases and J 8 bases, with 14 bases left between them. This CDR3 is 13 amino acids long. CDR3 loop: CASRPPARDTIYF. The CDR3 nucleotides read TGTGCCAGCAGGCCCCCCGCGCGCGACACCATATATTTT.

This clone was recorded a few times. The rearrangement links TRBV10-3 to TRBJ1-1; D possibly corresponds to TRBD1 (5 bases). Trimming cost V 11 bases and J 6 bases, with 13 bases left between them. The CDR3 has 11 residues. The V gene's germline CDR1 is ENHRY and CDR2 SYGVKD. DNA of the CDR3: TGTGCCGTCCAGGGTGCTTCTGAAGCTTTCTTT. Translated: CAVQGASEAFF.

The CDR3 nucleotides are TGTGCCACCAGCCCGTCAGGGGATCAGCCCCAGCATTTT. This gives the protein CATSPSGDQPQHF. The chain has TRBV15 and TRBJ1-5; perhaps TRBD1 as D (6 bases). Germline V CDR1 and CDR2: LNHNV, YYDKDF (reference sequence). This CDR3 region has 13 residues. V lost 5 bases and J lost 5, with 10 bases in between.

CDR3 sequence reads: CASTVTRDPNTEAFF. In DNA, the CDR3 is TGTGCCAGCACCGTCACCCGGGATCCGAACACTGAAGCTTTCTTT. The chain links TRBV2 to TRBJ1-1; no firm D call. Germline CDR1 and CDR2: SNHLY and FYNNEI. The length of the CDR3 is 15 residues. V lost 7 bases to trimming and J lost 1 base, with 16 bases between them.

Here the CDR3 reads CACHRAMNTEAFF. In DNA, the CDR3 is TGTGCCTGCCACAGGGCTATGAACACTGAAGCTTTCTTT. The chain combines TRBV30 with TRBJ1-1; TRBD1 is a possible D gene (6 bases). Germline values: CDR1 GTSNPN, CDR2 SVGIG (reference sequence). This CDR3 comprises 13 residues. V shed 6 bases and J shed 0 bases, with 11 bases lying between them. Based on the CDR3 plus reference TRBV30 and TRBJ1-1, the full variable domain is SQTIHQWPATLVQPVGSPLSLECTVEGTSNPNLYWYRQAAGRGLQLLFYSVGIGQISSEVPQNLSASRPQDRQFILSSKKLLLSDSGFYLCACHRAMNTEAFFGQGTRLTVV.

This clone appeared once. CDR3 residues: CASSDSGSSYNSPLHF. Written as DNA, the CDR3 is TGCGCCAGCAGTGACTCAGGCAGCTCCTATAATTCACCCCTCCACTTT. The rearrangement joins TRBV10-2 to TRBJ1-6; D unresolved. Germline CDR1 and CDR2: WSHSY and SAAADI. Trimming removed 3 bases at V and 0 bases at J, with 9 bases between. The CDR3 length is 16 residues.

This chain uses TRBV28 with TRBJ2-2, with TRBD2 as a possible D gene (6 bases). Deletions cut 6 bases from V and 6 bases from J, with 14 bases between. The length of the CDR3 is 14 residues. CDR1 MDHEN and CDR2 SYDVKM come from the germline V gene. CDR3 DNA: TGTGCCAGCAGGGACTATTATGTAGCCGGGGAGCTGTTTTTT. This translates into CASRDYYVAGELFF.

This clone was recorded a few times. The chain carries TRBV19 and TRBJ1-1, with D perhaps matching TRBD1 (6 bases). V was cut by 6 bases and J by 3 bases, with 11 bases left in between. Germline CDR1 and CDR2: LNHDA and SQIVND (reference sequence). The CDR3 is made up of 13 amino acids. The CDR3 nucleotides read TGTGCCAGTAGCAGCAGGGGCCACACTGAAGCTTTCTTT. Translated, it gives CASSSRGHTEAFF.

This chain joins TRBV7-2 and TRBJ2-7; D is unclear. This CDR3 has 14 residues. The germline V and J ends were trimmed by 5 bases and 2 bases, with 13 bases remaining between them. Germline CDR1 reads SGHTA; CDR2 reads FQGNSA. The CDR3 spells CASSMLIAPYEQYF. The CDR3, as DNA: TGTGCCAGCAGCATGTTGATAGCACCCTACGAGCAGTACTTC. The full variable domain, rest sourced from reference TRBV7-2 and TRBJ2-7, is GAGVSQSPSNKVTEKGKDVELRCDPISGHTALYWYRQSLGQGLEFLIYFQGNSAPDKSGLPSDRFSAERTGGSVSTLTIQRTQQEDSAVYLCASSMLIAPYEQYFGPGTRLTVT.

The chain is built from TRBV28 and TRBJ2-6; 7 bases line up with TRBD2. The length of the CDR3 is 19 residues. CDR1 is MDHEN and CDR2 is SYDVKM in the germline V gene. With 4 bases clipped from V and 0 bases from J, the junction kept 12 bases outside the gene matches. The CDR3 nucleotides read TGTGCCAGCAGTTCCCCGTGGGGGGAGGGGAGCTCTGGGGCCAACGTCCTGACTTTC. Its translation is CASSSPWGEGSSGANVLTF. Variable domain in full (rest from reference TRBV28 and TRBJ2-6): DVKVTQSSRYLVKRTGEKVFLECVQDMDHENMFWYRQDPGLGLRLIYFSYDVKMKEKGDIPEGYSVSREKKERFSLILESASTNQTSMYLCASSSPWGEGSSGANVLTFGAGSRLTVL.

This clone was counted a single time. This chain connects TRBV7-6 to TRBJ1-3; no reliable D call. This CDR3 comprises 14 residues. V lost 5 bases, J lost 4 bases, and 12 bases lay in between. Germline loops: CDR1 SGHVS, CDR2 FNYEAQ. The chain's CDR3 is CASSQLGRGNTIYF. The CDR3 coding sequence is TGTGCCAGCAGCCAGTTGGGCAGGGGAAACACCATATATTTT.

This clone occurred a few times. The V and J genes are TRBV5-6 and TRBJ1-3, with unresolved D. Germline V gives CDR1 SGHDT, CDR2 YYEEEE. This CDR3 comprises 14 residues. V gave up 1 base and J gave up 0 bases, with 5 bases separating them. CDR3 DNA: TGTGCCAGCAGCTTGCGTTCCTCTGGAAACACCATATATTTT. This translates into CASSLRSSGNTIYF.

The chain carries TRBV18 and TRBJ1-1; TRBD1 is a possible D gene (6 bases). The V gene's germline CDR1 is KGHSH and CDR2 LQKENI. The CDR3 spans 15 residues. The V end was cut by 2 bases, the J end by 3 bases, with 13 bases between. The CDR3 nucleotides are TGTGCCAGCTCACCATTGAGGGGGGGGCACACTGAAGCTTTCTTT. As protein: CASSPLRGGHTEAFF.

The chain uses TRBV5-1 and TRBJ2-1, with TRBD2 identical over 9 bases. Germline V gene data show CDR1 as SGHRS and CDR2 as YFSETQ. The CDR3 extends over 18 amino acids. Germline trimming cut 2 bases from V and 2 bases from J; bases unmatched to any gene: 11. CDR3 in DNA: TGCGCCAGCAGCTTCTGGATAGCGGGAGCAAGGACCTACAATGAGCAGTTCTTC. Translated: CASSFWIAGARTYNEQFF.

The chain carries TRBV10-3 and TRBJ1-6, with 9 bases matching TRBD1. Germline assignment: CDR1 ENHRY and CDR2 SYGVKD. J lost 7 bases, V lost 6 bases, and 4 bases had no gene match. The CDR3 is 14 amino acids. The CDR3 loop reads CAIRQGALNSPLHF. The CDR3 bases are TGTGCCATCAGACAGGGGGCTTTGAATTCACCCCTCCACTTT.